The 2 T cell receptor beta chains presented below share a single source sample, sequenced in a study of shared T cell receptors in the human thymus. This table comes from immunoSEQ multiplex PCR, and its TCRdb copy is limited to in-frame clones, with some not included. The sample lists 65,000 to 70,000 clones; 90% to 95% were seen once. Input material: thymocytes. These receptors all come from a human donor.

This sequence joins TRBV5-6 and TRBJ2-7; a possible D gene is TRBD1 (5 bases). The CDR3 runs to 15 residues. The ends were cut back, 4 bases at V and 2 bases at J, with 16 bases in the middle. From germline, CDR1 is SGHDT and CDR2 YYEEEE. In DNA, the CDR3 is TGTGCCAGCAGCCAAATTCAGGGTCTAGCCTACGAGCAGTACTTC. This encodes CASSQIQGLAYEQYF.

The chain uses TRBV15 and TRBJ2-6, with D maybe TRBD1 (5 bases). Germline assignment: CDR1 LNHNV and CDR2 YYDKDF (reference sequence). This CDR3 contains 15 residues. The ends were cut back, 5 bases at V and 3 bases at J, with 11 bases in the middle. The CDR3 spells CATSGYRYGANVLTF. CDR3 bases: TGTGCCACCAGCGGCTACAGGTATGGGGCCAACGTCCTGACTTTC.